This T cell receptor (beta chain) was sequenced in a study of T cells in tumors and immune-related adverse events (dated by TCRdb to the early 2020s). Comment on this clone: No antigen is known for it. No per-base quality is available; no much larger clone lies one base away.

The label giving this sample's treatment or condition can be read as: nivolumab (PD-1 blockade) given before sampling. The DNeasy Blood and Tissue Kit was used to extract DNA from the formalin-fixed paraffin-embedded specimens. CDR1 is given as SGHRS and CDR2 as YFSETQ, both from the germline V gene. Deletion took 4 bases off V and 8 bases off J, with a span of 15 bases between the germline ends. Including the terminal cysteine and phenylalanine, the CDR3 comprises 13 residues. The entry retains the CDR3 DNA only, 39 bases that are in frame from base 1. The immunoSEQ assay was used to amplify and sequence the TCR beta locus, producing bulk TCR Vbeta CDR3 data. The source study handled its data this way. CDR3s were excluded if they were non-productive, were shorter than 7 amino acids, or did not start with C or end with F/W. Analysis was limited to specimens with at least 1000 reads, and clonotypes were defined at the amino acid level. Clonality was calculated as 1 minus Pielou's evenness. To equalize library sizes, abundance-weighted random subsampling with replacement was performed 100 times so that 95% confidence intervals could be reported. Repertoire overlap was quantified with the Morisita overlap index, and the top 40 clones per specimen were checked for overlap with the irAE. Sourced from immuneACCESS, this table was stored by TCRdb with only in-frame sequences that have V and J called. A share of the clones is absent; for the studies checked, an unresolved V gene accounts for under half, and the remainder has no known explanation. That table is the source of V, J and clone size, and D and trimming were worked out from the DNA. The sample table shows about 4,900 clones, and about 61% are seen once. The ten biggest clones cover 5.7% of the sample.

The source of this sequence is a female donor with metastatic renal cell carcinoma. Material: gut tissue, obtained from a patient treated with anti-PD-1 therapy. Rearrangement joined TRBV5-1 to TRBJ1-2; 6 matching bases give a weak D call of TRBD1. Here the CDR3 is given as CASSLGGGWGYTF. The sequence in DNA is TGCGCCAGCAGCCTAGGGGGGGGCTGGGGCTACACCTTC.